This TCR beta chain was documented in a study of cytomegalovirus exposure and HLA in healthy donors. Assay used: immunoSEQ multiplex PCR; TCRdb lists only in-frame clones, some missing. The data hold 150,000 to 200,000 clones, with 90% to 97% observed a single time. CDR3 length: 14 amino acids. Deletions cut 4 bases from V and 5 bases from J, with 14 bases between. Per the germline V gene, CDR1 is MRHNA and CDR2 is SNTAGT. Concerning this clone itself: Its specificity is unknown.

Notes on the study in general: The authors enumerated 180 or so TCR beta chains as linked to cytomegalovirus.

The sequenced sample consisted of PBMCs. This clonotype was obtained from a woman under 30 in good health and CMV-seronegative. V is TRBV6-4 and J is TRBJ2-5; TRBD2 is a possible D gene (5 bases). In DNA, the CDR3 is TGTGCCAGCAGTGTTGTCGGGATGGGTGAGACCCAGTACTTC. Its protein is CASSVVGMGETQYF.